The 4 T cell receptor beta chains listed next were all sequenced from one sample in a study of blood T cell repertoires in COVID-19. The protocol was immunoSEQ multiplex PCR, while the TCRdb copy is restricted to in-frame clones and leaves out a portion. The sample holds a few hundred thousand clones, 85% to 90% seen once. Material for sequencing was PBMCs or T cells enriched from blood (not recorded which). The source is a woman between 18 and 29 years old who had recovered from COVID-19.

V gene TRBV7-9 combines with J gene TRBJ1-2, with no clear D. The CDR3 length is 14 residues. Germline V CDR1 and CDR2: SEHNR, FQNEAQ (reference sequence). V gave up 1 base and J gave up 7 bases, with 13 bases separating them. DNA for the CDR3: TGTGCCAGCAGCTTAGAGGGAGGGAGCGGTGGCTACACCTTC. Its translation: CASSLEGGSGGYTF.

A remark on this clone: This sample includes further DNA sequences coding for the same CDR3. This chain uses TRBV5-1 with TRBJ1-1, with TRBD1 identical over 8 bases. The CDR3 loop spans 15 amino acids. Germline values: CDR1 SGHRS, CDR2 YFSETQ. With V trimmed by 4 bases and J by 1 base, 6 bases remained unmatched. This CDR3 reads CASSPWTGPNTEAFF. The DNA of the CDR3 is TGCGCCAGCAGCCCTTGGACAGGGCCGAACACTGAAGCTTTCTTT.

The V and J genes are TRBV6-4 and TRBJ1-1; D perhaps matches TRBD1 (5 bases). The CDR3 covers 13 residues. Germline V gene sequence: CDR1 MRHNA, CDR2 SNTAGT. Trimming left V 2 bases short and J 7 bases short, with 11 bases between. This chain's CDR3 is CASSDHTGGEAFF. CDR3 DNA: TGTGCCAGCAGTGACCATACAGGCGGTGAAGCTTTCTTT.

This clone has only one observation. CDR3 sequence: CASSPIDRDSYEQYF. DNA of the CDR3: TGTGCCAGCAGCCCAATAGACAGGGATAGCTACGAGCAGTACTTC. The genes are TRBV28 and TRBJ2-7; 7 bases agree with TRBD1. From germline, CDR1 is MDHEN and CDR2 SYDVKM. This CDR3 comprises 15 residues. J lost 3 bases, V lost 6 bases, and 11 bases had no gene match.